This section outlines one T cell receptor beta chain sequence together with its context. Its antigen is not identified. Being one base from a much bigger clone, this may be a read error. TCRdb passed the 5' RACE reads through MiXCR, listing each CDR3 protein once. Among roughly 60,000 distinct CDR3 sequences listed, approximately 27% were seen once. The sorted Tregs were CD4+CD25+CD127-/low cells. Regarding the study as a whole: The TCR gene usage of tumor memory CD4+ T cells clustered together with blood and lymph node memory CD4+ cells and with lymph node naive CD4+ cells.

CDR1 and CDR2 (germline): SGDLS, YYNGEE. This CDR3 comprises 14 residues. What was sequenced was tumor-infiltrating Tregs sorted from the breast tumor. The receptor comes from a female donor with breast cancer. The gene calls are TRBV9 and TRBJ2-5; D remains unclear. CDR3 residues: CTSSVSAEQETQYF. The CDR3 DNA is TGTACCAGCAGCGTTTCGGCAGAACAAGAGACCCAGTACTTC.